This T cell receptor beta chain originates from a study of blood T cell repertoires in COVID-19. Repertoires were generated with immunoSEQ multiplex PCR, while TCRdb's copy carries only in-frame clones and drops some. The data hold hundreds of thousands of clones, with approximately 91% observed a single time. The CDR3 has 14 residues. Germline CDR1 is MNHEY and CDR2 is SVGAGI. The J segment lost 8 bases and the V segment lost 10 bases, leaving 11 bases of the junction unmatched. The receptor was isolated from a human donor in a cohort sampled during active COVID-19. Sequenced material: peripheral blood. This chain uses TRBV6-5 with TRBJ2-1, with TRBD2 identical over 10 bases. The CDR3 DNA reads TGTGCCAACAAAGCGGGAGGGCCAAGGGATGAGCAGTTCTTC. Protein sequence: CANKAGGPRDEQFF.